This T cell receptor beta chain came from a study of T cell responses to AZD1222 COVID-19 vaccine. Study-level information: Second-dose groups at about 4 or about 12 weeks were pooled.

This CDR3 is built from 14 residues. Germline V CDR1 and CDR2: SGDLS, YYNGEE. Deletions cut 9 bases from V and 6 bases from J, with 18 bases between. Using immunoSEQ multiplex PCR, the repertoire was profiled, and TCRdb retains in-frame clones only, with some absent. The sample comprises about 170,000 clones, more than 80% of which are singletons, and about 6.9% rests with the top ten. As concerns this clone: The antigen remains unidentified.

Study conclusions and caveats: Across the whole spike, CD4 TCRs peaked at regions 160-218 and 743-854. Females outnumbered males among donors, who were mostly white British; clonal diversity was possibly underestimated.

V usage is TRBV9 and J usage is TRBJ2-2; TRBD1 might be the D (6 bases). Specimen: peripheral blood, collected on day 0 of AZD1222 vaccination. The clonotype comes from an adult in good health. The CDR3 DNA is TGTGCCACCTCGCCGGGACACTTCTCCGGGGAGCTGTTTTTT. Its protein product is CATSPGHFSGELFF.